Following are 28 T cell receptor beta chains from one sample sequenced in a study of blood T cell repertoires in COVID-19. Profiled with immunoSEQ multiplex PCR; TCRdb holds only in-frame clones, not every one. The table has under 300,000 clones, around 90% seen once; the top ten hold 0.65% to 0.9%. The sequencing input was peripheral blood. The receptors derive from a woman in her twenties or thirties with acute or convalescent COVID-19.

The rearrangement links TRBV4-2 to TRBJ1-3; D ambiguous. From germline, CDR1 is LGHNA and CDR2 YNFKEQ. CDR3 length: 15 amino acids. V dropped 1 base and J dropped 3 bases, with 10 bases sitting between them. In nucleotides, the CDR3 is TGTGCCAGCAGCCAAGTTCGTTCTGTTGGAAACACCATATATTTT. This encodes CASSQVRSVGNTIYF.

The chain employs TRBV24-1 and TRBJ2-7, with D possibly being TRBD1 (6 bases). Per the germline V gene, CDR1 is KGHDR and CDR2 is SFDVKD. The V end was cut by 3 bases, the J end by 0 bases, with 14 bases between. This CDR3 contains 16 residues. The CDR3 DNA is TGTGCCACCAGTGATAGGACAGCCTTGAGCTCCTACGAGCAGTACTTC. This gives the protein CATSDRTALSSYEQYF.

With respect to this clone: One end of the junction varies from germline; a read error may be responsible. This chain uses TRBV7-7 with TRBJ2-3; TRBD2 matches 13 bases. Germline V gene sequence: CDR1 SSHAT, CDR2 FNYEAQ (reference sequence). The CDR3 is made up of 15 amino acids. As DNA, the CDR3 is TGTGCTAGCAGCCGGACTAGCGGGAGAGGAGATACGCAGTATTTT. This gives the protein CASSRTSGRGDTQYF.

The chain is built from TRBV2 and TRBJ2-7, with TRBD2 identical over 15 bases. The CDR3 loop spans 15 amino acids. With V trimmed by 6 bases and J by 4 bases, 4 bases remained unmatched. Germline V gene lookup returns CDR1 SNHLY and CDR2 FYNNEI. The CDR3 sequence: CASRGTSGRRYEQYF. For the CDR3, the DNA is TGTGCCAGCAGGGGGACTAGCGGGAGGCGGTACGAGCAGTACTTC.

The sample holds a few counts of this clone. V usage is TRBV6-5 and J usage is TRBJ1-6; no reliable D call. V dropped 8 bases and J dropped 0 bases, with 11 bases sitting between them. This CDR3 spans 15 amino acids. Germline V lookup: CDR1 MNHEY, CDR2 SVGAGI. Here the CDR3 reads CASRSGSSYNSPLHF. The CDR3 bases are TGTGCCAGCCGATCGGGGAGCTCCTATAATTCACCCCTCCACTTT.

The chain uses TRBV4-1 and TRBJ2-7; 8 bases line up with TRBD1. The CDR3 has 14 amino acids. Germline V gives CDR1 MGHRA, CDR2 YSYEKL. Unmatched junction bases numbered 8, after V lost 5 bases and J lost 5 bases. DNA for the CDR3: TGCGCCAGCAGCTTTCGGGACAGGAAAGACGAGCAGTACTTC. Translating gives CASSFRDRKDEQYF.

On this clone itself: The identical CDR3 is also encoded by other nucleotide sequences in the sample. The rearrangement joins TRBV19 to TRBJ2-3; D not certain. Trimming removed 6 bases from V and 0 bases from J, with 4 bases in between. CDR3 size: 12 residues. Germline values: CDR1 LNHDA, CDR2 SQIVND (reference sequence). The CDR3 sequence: CASSQSTDTQYF. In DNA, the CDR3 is TGTGCCAGTAGCCAAAGCACAGATACGCAGTATTTT.

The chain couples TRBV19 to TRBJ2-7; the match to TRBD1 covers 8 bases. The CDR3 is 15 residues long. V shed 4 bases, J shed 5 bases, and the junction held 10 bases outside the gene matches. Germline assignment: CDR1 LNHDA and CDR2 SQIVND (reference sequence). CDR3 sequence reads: CASSRTGRTTDEQYF. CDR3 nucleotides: TGTGCCAGTAGTAGGACAGGGAGGACTACGGACGAGCAGTACTTC. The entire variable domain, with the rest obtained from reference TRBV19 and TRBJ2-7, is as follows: DGGITQSPKYLFRKEGQNVTLSCEQNLNHDAMYWYRQDPGQGLRLIYYSQIVNDFQKGDIAEGYSVSREKKESFPLTVTSAQKNPTAFYLCASSRTGRTTDEQYFGPGTRLTVT.

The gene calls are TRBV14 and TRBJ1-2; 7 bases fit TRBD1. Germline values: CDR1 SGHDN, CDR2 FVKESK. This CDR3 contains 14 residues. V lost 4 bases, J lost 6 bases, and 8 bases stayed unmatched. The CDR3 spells CASSRIGTEDGYTF. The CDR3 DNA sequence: TGTGCCAGCAGCCGAATTGGGACAGAGGATGGCTACACCTTC.

CDR3 amino acids: CATSGRYSHQETQYF. CDR3 nucleotide sequence: TGTGCCACCAGCGGCCGGTACAGCCACCAAGAGACCCAGTACTTC. This chain uses TRBV15 with TRBJ2-5; no clear D. The CDR3 totals 15 residues. V was trimmed by 5 bases and J by 0 bases, leaving 13 bases between them. Germline-derived CDR1 and CDR2 are LNHNV and YYDKDF (reference sequence).

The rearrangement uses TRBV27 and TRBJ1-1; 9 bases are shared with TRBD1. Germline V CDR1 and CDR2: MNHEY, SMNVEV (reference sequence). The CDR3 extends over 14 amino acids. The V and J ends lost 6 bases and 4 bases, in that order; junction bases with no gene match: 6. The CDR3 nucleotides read TGTGCCAGCAGCACAGGGGGCGCGATCACTGAAGCTTTCTTT. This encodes CASSTGGAITEAFF.

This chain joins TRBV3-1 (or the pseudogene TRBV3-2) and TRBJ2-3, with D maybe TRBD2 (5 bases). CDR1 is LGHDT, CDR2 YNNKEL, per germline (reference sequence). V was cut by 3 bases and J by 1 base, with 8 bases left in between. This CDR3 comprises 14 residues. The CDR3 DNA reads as TGTGCCAGCAGCCAGCGGGTAGGCACAGATACGCAGTATTTT. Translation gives CASSQRVGTDTQYF.

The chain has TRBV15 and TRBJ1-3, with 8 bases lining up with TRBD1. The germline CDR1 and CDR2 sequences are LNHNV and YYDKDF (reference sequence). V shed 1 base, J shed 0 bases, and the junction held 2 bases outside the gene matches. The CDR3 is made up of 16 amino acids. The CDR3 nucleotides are TGTGCCACCAGCAGAGGGACAGGGAGCTCTGGAAACACCATATATTTT. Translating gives CATSRGTGSSGNTIYF.

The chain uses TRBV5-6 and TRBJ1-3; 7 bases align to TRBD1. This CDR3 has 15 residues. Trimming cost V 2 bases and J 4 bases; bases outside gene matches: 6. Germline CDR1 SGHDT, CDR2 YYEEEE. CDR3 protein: CASSLGDRGGNTIYF. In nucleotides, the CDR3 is TGTGCCAGCAGCTTAGGGGACAGAGGGGGAAACACCATATATTTT.

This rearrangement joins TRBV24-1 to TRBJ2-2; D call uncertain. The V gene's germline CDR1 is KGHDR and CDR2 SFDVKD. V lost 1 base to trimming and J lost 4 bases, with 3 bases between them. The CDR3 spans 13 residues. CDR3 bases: TGTGCCACCAGTGATTTCGGCACCGGGGAGCTGTTTTTT. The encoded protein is CATSDFGTGELFF.

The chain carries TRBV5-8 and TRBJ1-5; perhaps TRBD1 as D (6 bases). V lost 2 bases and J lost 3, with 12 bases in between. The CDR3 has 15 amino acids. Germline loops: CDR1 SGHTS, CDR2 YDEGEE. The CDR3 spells CASSLGQHYNQPQHF. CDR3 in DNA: TGTGCCAGCAGCTTAGGACAGCATTACAATCAGCCCCAGCATTTT.

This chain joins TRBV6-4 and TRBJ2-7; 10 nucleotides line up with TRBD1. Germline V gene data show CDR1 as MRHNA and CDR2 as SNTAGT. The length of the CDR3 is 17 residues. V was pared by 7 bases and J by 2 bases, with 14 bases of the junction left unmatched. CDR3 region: CASTILEFGQGAYEQYF. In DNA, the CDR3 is TGTGCCAGCACTATATTAGAATTTGGACAGGGGGCCTACGAGCAGTACTTC.

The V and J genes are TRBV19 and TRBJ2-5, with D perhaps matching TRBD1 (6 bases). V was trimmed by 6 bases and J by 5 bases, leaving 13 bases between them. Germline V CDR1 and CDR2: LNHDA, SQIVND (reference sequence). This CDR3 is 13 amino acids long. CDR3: CASSLQGQETQYF. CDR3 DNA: TGTGCCAGTAGCCTACAGGGTCAGGAGACCCAGTACTTC.

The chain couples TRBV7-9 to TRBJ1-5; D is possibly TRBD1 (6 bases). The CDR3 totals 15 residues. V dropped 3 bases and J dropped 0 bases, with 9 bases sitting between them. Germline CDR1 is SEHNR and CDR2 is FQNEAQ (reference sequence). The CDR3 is CASSLGDNSNQPQHF. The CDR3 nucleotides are TGTGCCAGCAGCTTGGGGGACAATAGCAATCAGCCCCAGCATTTT.

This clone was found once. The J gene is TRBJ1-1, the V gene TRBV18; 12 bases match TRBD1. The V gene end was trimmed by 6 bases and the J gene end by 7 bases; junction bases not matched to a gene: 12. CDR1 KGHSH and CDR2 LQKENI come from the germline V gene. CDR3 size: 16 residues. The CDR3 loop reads CASSQPGQGAVGEAFF. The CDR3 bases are TGTGCCAGCTCCCAACCGGGACAGGGGGCGGTTGGTGAAGCTTTCTTT. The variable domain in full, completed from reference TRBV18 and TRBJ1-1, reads NAGVMQNPRHLVRRRGQEARLRCSPMKGHSHVYWYRQLPEEGLKFMVYLQKENIIDESGMPKERFSAEFPKEGPSILRIQQVVRGDSAAYFCASSQPGQGAVGEAFFGQGTRLTVV.

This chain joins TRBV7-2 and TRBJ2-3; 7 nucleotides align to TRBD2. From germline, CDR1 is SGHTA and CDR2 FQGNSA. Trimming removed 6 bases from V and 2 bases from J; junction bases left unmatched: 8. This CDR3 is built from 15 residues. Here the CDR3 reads CASRFQRGPTDTQYF. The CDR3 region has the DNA TGTGCCAGCAGATTTCAGCGGGGCCCCACAGATACGCAGTATTTT.

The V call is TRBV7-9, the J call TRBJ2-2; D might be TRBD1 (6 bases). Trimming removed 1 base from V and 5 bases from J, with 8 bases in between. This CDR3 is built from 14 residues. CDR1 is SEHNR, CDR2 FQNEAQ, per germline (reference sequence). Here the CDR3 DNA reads TGTGCCAGCAGCTTAGATGGACAGACCGGGGAGCTGTTTTTT. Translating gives CASSLDGQTGELFF.

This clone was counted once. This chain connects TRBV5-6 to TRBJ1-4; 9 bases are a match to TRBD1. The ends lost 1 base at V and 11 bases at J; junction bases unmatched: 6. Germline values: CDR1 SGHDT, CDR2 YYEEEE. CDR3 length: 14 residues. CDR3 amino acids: CASSLRDRASKLFF. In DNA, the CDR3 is TGTGCCAGCAGCTTGAGGGACAGGGCGAGCAAACTGTTTTTT. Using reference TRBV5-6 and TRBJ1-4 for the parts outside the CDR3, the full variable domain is DAGVTQSPTHLIKTRGQQVTLRCSPKSGHDTVSWYQQALGQGPQFIFQYYEEEERQRGNFPDRFSGHQFPNYSSELNVNALLLGDSALYLCASSLRDRASKLFFGSGTQLSVL.

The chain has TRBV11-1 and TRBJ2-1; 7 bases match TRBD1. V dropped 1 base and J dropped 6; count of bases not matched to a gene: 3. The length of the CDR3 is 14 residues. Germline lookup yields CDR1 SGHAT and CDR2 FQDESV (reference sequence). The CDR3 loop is CASSLDPGGNEQFF. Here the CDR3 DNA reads TGTGCCAGCAGCTTAGATCCAGGGGGCAATGAGCAGTTCTTC. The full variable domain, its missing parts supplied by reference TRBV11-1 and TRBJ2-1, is EAEVAQSPRYKITEKSQAVAFWCDPISGHATLYWYRQILGQGPELLVQFQDESVVDDSQLPKDRFSAERLKGVDSTLKIQPAELGDSAMYLCASSLDPGGNEQFFGPGTRLTVL.

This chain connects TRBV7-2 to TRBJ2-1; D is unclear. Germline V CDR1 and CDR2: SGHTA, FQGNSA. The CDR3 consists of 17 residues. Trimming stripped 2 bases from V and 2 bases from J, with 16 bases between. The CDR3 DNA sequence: TGTGCCAGCAGCTTATTTACAACCGGGTCAACCTACAATGAGCAGTTCTTC. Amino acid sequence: CASSLFTTGSTYNEQFF.

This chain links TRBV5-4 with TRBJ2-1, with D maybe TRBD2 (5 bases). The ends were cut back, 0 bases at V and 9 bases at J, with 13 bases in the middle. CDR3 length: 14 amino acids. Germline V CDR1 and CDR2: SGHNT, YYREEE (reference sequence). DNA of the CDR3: TGTGCCAGCAGCTTGGAAAGGGAGAGGAGTGAGCAGTTCTTC. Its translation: CASSLERERSEQFF.

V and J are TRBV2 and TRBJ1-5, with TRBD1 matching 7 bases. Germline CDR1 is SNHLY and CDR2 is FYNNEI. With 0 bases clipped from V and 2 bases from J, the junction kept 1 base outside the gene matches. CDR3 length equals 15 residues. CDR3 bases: TGTGCCAGCAGTGAAGCTGGACAGGGCAATCAGCCCCAGCATTTT. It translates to CASSEAGQGNQPQHF.

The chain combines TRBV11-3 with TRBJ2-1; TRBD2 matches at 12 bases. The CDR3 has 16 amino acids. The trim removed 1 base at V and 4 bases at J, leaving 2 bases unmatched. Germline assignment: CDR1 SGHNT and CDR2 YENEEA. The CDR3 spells CASSLVGTSGYNEQFF. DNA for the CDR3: TGTGCCAGCAGCTTAGTAGGGACTAGCGGGTACAATGAGCAGTTCTTC.